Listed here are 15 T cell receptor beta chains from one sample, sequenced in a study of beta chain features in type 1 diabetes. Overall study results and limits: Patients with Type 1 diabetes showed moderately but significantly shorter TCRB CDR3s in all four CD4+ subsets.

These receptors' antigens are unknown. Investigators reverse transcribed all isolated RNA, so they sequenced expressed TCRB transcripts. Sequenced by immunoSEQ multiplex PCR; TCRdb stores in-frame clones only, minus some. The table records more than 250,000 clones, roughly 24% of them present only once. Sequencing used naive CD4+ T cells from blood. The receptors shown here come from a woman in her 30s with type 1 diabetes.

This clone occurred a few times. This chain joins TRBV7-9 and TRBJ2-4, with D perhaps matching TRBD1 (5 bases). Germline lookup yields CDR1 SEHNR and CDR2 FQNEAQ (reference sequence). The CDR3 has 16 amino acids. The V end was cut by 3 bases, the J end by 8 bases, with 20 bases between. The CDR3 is CASSLGQVASGDIQYF. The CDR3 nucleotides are TGTGCCAGCAGCTTGGGGCAGGTGGCGTCTGGGGACATTCAGTACTTC. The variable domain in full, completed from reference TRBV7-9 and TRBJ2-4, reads DTGVSQNPRHKITKRGQNVTFRCDPISEHNRLYWYRQTLGQGPEFLTYFQNEAQLEKSRLLSDRFSAERPKGSFSTLEIQRTEQGDSAMYLCASSLGQVASGDIQYFGAGTRLSVL.

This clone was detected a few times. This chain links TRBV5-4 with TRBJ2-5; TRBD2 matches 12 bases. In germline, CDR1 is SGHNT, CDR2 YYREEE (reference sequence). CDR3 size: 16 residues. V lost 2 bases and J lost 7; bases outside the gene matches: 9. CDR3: CASSLGLAGLEVTQYF. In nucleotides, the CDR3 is TGTGCCAGCAGCTTAGGACTAGCGGGGCTGGAGGTGACCCAGTACTTC.

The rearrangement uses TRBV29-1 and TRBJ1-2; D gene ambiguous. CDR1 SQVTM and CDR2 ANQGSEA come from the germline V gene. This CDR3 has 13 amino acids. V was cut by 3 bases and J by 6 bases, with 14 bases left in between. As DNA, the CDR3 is TGCAGCGTTGAGGAGGGTGAGGCGGATGGCTACACCTTC. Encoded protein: CSVEEGEADGYTF.

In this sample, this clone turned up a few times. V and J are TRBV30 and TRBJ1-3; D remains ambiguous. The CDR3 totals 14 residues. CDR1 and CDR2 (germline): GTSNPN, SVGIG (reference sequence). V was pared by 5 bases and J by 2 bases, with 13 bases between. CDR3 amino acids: CAWGRLGAGNTIYF. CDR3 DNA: TGTGCCTGGGGCCGATTGGGAGCTGGAAACACCATATATTTT.

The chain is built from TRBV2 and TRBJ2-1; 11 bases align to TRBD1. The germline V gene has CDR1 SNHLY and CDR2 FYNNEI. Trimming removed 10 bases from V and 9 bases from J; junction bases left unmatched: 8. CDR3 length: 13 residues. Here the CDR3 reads CATGQGGLGEQFF. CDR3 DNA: TGTGCCACGGGACAGGGGGGTCTAGGTGAGCAGTTCTTC.

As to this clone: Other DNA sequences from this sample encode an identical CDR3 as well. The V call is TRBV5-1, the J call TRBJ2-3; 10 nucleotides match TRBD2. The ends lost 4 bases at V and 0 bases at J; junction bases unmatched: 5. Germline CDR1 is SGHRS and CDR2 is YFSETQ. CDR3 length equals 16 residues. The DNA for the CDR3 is TGCGCCAGCAGCCGAGGACTAGCGGATAGCACAGATACGCAGTATTTT. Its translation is CASSRGLADSTDTQYF.

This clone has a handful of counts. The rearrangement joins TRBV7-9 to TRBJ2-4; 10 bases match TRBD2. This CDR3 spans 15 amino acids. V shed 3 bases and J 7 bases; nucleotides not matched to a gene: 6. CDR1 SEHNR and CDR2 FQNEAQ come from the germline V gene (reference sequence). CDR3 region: CASSFLAGEENIQYF. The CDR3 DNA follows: TGTGCCAGCAGCTTCCTAGCGGGAGAAGAGAACATTCAGTACTTC.

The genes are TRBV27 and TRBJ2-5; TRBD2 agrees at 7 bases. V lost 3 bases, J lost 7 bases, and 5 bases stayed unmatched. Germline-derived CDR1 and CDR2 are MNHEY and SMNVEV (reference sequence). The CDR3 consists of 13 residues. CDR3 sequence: CASSFGRGGTQYF. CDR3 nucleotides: TGTGCCAGCAGTTTCGGCCGCGGGGGGACCCAGTACTTC.

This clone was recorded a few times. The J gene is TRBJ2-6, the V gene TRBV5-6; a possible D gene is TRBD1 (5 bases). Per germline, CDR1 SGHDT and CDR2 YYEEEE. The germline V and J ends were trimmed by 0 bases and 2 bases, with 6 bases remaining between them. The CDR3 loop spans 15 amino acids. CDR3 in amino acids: CASSLARAGANVLTF. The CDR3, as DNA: TGTGCCAGCAGCTTGGCCAGGGCTGGGGCCAACGTCCTGACTTTC.

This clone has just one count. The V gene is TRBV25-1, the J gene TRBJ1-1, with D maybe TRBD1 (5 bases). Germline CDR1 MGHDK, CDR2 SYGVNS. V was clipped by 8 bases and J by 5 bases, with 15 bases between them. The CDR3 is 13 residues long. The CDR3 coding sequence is TGTGCCAGCCTCTCCCGGGGGGGGACTGAAGCTTTCTTT. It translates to CASLSRGGTEAFF. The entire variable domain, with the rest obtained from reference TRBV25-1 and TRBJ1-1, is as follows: EADIYQTPRYLVIGTGKKITLECSQTMGHDKMYWYQQDPGMELHLIHYSYGVNSTEKGDLSSESTVSRIRTEHFPLTLESARPSHTSQYLCASLSRGGTEAFFGQGTRLTVV.

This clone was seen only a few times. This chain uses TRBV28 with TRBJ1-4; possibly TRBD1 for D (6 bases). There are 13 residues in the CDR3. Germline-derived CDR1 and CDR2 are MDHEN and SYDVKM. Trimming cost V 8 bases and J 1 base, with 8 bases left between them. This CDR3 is CASLQGTNEKLFF. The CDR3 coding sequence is TGTGCCAGCCTACAGGGAACTAATGAAAAACTGTTTTTT.

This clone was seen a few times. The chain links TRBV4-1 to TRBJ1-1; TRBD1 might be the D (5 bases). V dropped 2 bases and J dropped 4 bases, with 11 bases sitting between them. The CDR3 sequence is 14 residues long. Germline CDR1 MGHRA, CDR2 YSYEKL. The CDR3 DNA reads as TGCGCCAGCAGCCAATTTGCAGGGATCACTGAAGCTTTCTTT. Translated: CASSQFAGITEAFF.

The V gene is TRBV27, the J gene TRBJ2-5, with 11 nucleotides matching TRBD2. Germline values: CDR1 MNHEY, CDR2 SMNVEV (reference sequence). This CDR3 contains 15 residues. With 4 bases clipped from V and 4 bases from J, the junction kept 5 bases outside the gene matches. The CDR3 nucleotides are TGTGCCAGCAGTTCCTCAGGACTAGCGGGAGAGACCCAGTACTTC. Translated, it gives CASSSSGLAGETQYF.

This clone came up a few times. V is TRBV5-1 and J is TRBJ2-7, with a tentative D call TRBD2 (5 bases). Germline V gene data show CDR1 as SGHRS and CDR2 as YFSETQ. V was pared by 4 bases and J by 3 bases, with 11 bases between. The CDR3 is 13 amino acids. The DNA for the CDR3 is TGCGCCAGCAGCACCGGACTGCACTACGAGCAGTACTTC. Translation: CASSTGLHYEQYF.

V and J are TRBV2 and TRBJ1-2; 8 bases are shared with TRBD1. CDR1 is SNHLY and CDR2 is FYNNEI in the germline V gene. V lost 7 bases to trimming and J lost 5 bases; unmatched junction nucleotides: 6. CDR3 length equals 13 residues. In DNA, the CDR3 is TGTGCCAGCAACCGGGACAGGAGATATGGCTACACCTTC. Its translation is CASNRDRRYGYTF.